The 9 T cell receptor beta chains reported below all come from one sample, sequenced in a study of cytomegalovirus exposure and HLA in healthy donors. TCRdb's copy holds only in-frame clones and misses some; the assay was immunoSEQ multiplex PCR. The sample gives tens of thousands of clones, over 95% of which show up once; 2% to 2.5% is in the top ten. Material for sequencing was PBMCs. The receptors were sampled from a man aged 18 to 29 in good health and CMV-seronegative.

The CDR3 here is CASSPKTENTGELFF. In DNA form, the CDR3 reads TGTGCCAGCAGCCCCAAGACAGAGAACACCGGGGAGCTGTTTTTT. This chain links TRBV7-9 with TRBJ2-2; D possibly corresponds to TRBD1 (5 bases). The length of the CDR3 is 15 residues. V shed 5 bases and J shed 1 base, with 11 bases lying between them. CDR1 and CDR2 from the germline V gene are SEHNR and FQNEAQ (reference sequence).

Worth noting for this clone: The same CDR3 is also encoded by other DNA sequences in this sample. This rearrangement joins TRBV19 to TRBJ1-2; D remains unclear. The CDR3 totals 13 residues. The V gene lost 7 bases and the J gene lost 0 bases, with 9 bases spanning the gap. Germline CDR1 reads LNHDA; CDR2 reads SQIVND (reference sequence). DNA of the CDR3: TGTGCCAGTATAGGCGGCCCTAACTATGGCTACACCTTC. This codes for CASIGGPNYGYTF.

The chain has TRBV27 and TRBJ2-3; 8 bases fit TRBD2. The germline V gene has CDR1 MNHEY and CDR2 SMNVEV (reference sequence). The ends lost 5 bases at V and 5 bases at J; junction bases unmatched: 15. CDR3 length equals 17 residues. CDR3 protein: CASSPIAGGYYVDTQYF. The CDR3 DNA is TGTGCCAGCAGTCCGATCGCGGGGGGCTATTATGTAGATACGCAGTATTTT.

The chain combines TRBV6-1 with TRBJ1-2; D not certain. Germline V gene data show CDR1 as MNHNS and CDR2 as SASEGT. The CDR3 consists of 11 residues. V was cut by 5 bases and J by 6 bases, with 7 bases left in between. CDR3 sequence: CASSYFNGYTF. The DNA for the CDR3 is TGTGCCAGCAGTTATTTTAATGGCTACACCTTC.

The CDR3 coding sequence is TGTGCCAGCAGTGACCCGGGACAGTCATCTGGCTACACCTTC. It encodes CASSDPGQSSGYTF. The chain is built from TRBV5-6 and TRBJ1-2; TRBD1 agrees at 7 bases. Germline loops: CDR1 SGHDT, CDR2 YYEEEE. The trim removed 5 bases at V and 7 bases at J, leaving 11 bases unmatched. The CDR3 covers 14 residues.

V and J are TRBV28 and TRBJ1-3; possible D gene TRBD1, 5 bases. Germline V gene sequence: CDR1 MDHEN, CDR2 SYDVKM. The CDR3 has 15 amino acids. The V end lost 7 bases, the J end lost 0 bases, and 13 bases lay between the germline ends. CDR3 sequence reads: CASNGGPSSGNTIYF. CDR3 in DNA: TGTGCCAGCAACGGGGGACCCAGCTCTGGAAACACCATATATTTT.

The V gene is TRBV5-1, the J gene TRBJ2-7; 11 bases fit TRBD2. This CDR3 has 16 amino acids. The germline V gene has CDR1 SGHRS and CDR2 YFSETQ. The V and J ends lost 0 bases and 3 bases, in that order; junction bases with no gene match: 5. CDR3 in amino acids: CASSLVAGTSGYEQYF. The CDR3 region has the DNA TGCGCCAGCAGCTTGGTGGCCGGGACTAGCGGCTACGAGCAGTACTTC.

CDR3 region: CASSLGQANYGYTF. In nucleotides, the CDR3 is TGTGCCAGCAGTTTGGGACAGGCGAACTATGGCTACACCTTC. The rearrangement links TRBV7-9 to TRBJ1-2, with 8 bases lining up with TRBD1. Trimming removed 6 bases from V and 2 bases from J; junction bases left unmatched: 5. Looked up from germline, CDR1 is SEHNR and CDR2 is FQNEAQ (reference sequence). CDR3 length: 14 amino acids.

The V call is TRBV5-6, the J call TRBJ1-3; perhaps TRBD1 as D (5 bases). This CDR3 region has 14 residues. Germline V gene data show CDR1 as SGHDT and CDR2 as YYEEEE. Trimming shortened V by 3 bases and J by 7 bases, and 14 bases separated the two germline ends. CDR3: CASSSRGTGNTIYF. As DNA, the CDR3 is TGTGCCAGCAGCTCTAGGGGCACCGGGAACACCATATATTTT.